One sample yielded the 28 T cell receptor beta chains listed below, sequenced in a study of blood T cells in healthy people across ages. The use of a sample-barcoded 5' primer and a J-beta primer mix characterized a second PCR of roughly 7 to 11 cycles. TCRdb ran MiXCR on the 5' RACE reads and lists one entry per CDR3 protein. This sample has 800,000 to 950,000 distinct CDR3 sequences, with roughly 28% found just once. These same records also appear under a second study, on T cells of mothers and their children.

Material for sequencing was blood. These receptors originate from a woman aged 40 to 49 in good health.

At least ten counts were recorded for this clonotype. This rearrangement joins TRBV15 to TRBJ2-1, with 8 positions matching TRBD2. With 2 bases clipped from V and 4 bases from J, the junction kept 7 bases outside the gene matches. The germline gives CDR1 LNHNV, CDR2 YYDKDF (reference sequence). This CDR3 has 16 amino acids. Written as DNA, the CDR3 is TGTGCCACCAGCAGATATACGGGGGGGTATTACAATGAGCAGTTCTTC. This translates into CATSRYTGGYYNEQFF.

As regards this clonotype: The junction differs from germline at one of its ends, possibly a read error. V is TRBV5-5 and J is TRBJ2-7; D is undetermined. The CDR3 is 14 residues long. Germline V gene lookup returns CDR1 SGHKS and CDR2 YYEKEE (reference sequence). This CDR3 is CASNLSYRSYEQYF. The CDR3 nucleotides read TGTGCCAGCAACTTGTCGTACCGCAGCTACGAGCAGTACTTC.

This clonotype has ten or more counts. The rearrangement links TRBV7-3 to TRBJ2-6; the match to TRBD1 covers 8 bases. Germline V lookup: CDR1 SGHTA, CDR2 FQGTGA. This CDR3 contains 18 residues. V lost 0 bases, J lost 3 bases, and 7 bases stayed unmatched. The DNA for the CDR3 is TGTGCCAGCAGCTTAACGTCCAGGGGGCGGTATGGGGCCAACGTCCTGACTTTC. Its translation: CASSLTSRGRYGANVLTF.

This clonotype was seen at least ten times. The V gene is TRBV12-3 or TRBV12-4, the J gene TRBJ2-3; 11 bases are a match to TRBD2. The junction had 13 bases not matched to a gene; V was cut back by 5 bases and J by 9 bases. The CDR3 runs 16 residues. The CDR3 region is CASSTWGSSGGATQYF. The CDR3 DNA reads TGTGCCAGCAGTACTTGGGGGAGTAGCGGGGGGGCAACGCAGTATTTT.

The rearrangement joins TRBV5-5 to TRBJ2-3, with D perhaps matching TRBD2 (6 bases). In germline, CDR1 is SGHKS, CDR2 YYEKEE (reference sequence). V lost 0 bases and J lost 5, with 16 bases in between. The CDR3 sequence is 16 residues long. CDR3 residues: CASSLGFGGGVDTQYF. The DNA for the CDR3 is TGTGCCAGCAGCTTGGGATTTGGGGGAGGCGTAGATACGCAGTATTTT. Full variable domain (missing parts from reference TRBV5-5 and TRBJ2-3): DAGVTQSPTHLIKTRGQQVTLRCSPISGHKSVSWYQQVLGQGPQFIFQYYEKEERGRGNFPDRFSARQFPNYSSELNVNALLLGDSALYLCASSLGFGGGVDTQYFGPGTRLTVL.

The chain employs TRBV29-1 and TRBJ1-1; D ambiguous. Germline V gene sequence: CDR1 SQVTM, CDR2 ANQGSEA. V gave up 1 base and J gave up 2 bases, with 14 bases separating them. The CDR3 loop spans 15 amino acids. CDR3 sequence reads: CSVEVTALDNTEAFF. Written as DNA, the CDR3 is TGCAGCGTTGAAGTGACCGCCCTCGATAACACTGAAGCTTTCTTT.

The CDR3: CASSLGSRQGLYETQFF. The DNA of the CDR3 is TGTGCCAGCAGCTTAGGTAGTAGGCAGGGGTTGTATGAGACCCAGTTCTTC. The chain joins TRBV7-2 to TRBJ2-1, with a tentative D call TRBD1 (6 bases). The CDR3 spans 17 residues. V was pared by 1 base and J by 13 bases, with 26 bases between. Germline V CDR1 and CDR2: SGHTA, FQGNSA.

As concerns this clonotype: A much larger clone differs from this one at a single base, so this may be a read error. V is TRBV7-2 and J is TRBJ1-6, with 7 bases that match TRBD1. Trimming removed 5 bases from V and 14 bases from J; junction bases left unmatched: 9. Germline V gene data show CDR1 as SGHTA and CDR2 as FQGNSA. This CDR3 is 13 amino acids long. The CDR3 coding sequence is TGTGCCAGCAGCCCCGACAGGGCCTCAACCCTCCACTTT. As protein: CASSPDRASTLHF.

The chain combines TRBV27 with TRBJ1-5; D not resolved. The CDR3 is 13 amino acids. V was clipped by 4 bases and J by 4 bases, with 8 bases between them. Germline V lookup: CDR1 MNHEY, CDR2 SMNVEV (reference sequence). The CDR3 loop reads CASSSKTNQPQHF. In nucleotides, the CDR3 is TGTGCCAGCAGTTCAAAAACTAATCAGCCCCAGCATTTT.

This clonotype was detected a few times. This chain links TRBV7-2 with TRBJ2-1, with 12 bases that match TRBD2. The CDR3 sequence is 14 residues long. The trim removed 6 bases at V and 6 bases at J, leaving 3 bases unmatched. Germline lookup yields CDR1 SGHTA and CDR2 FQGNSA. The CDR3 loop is CASRLAGGLNEQFF. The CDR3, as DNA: TGTGCCAGCAGACTAGCGGGAGGTCTCAATGAGCAGTTCTTC.

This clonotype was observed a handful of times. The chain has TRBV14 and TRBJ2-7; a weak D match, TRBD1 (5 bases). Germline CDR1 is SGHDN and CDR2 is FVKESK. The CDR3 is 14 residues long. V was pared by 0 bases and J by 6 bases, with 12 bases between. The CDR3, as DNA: TGTGCCAGCAGCCAAGAAGTCTCCAGGGCCGAGCAGTACTTC. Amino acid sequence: CASSQEVSRAEQYF.

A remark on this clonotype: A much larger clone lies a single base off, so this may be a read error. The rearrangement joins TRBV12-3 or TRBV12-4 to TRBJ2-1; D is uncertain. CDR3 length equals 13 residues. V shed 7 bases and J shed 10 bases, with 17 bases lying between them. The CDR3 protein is CASKVDLSYEQFF. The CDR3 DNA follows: TGTGCCAGCAAGGTCGACCTTTCCTACGAGCAGTTCTTC.

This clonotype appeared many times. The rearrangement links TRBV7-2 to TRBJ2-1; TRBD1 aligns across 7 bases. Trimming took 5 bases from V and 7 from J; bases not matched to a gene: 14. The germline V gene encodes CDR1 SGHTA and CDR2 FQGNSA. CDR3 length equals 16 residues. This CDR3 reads CASSPKVRTGANEQFF. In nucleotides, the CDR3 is TGTGCCAGCAGCCCGAAGGTCAGGACAGGCGCAAATGAGCAGTTCTTC.

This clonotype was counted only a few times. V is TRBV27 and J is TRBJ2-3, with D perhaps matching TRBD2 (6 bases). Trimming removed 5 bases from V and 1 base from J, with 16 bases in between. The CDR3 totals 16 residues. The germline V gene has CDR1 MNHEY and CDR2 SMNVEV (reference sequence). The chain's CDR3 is CASSGPIGGGTDTQYF. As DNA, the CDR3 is TGTGCCAGCAGTGGACCCATAGGCGGGGGCACAGATACGCAGTATTTT.

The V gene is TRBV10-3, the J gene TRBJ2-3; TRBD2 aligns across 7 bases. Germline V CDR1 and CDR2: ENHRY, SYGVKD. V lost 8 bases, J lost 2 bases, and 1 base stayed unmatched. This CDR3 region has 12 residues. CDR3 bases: TGTGCCATCGCGGGAGACACAGATACGCAGTATTTT. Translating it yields CAIAGDTDTQYF.

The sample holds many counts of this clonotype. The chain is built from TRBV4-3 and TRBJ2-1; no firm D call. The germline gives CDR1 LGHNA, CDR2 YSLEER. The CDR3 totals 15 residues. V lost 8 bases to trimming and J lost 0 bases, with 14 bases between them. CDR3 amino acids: CASRMSLPSYNEQFF. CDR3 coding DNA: TGCGCCAGCCGTATGTCTCTTCCCTCCTACAATGAGCAGTTCTTC.

The CDR3 bases are TGTGCCAGCAGCTTAGGCGGAGGGCAGCACTACGAGCAGTACTTC. Residues: CASSLGGGQHYEQYF. This chain links TRBV13 with TRBJ2-7, with a tentative D call TRBD2 (6 bases). With 0 bases removed from V and 3 bases from J, the gap between germline ends came to 12 bases. The CDR3 contains 15 residues. Per the germline V gene, CDR1 is PRHDT and CDR2 is FYEKMQ (reference sequence).

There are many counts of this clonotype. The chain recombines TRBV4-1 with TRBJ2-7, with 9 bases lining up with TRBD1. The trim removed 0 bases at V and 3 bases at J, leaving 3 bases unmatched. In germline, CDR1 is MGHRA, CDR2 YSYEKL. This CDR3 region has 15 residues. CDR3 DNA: TGCGCCAGCAGCCAAGACACAGGGGGCTTCTACGAGCAGTACTTC. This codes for CASSQDTGGFYEQYF.

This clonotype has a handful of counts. The CDR3 nucleotides read TGTGCCAGCAGTTCTTACAGGGGAGGTTTAGGCTACGAGCAGTACTTC. Translating it yields CASSSYRGGLGYEQYF. The chain has TRBV27 and TRBJ2-7; tentative D call: TRBD1 (7 bases). The germline V gene encodes CDR1 MNHEY and CDR2 SMNVEV (reference sequence). This CDR3 spans 16 amino acids. V lost 4 bases and J 3 bases, leaving 19 bases between the germline ends.

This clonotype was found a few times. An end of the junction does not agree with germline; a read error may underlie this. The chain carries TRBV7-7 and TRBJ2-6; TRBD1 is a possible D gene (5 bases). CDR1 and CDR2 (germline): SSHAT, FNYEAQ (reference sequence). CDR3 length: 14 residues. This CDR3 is CASSPMNGANVPTF. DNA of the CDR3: TGTGCTAGCAGCCCTATGAATGGGGCCAACGTCCCGACTTTC.

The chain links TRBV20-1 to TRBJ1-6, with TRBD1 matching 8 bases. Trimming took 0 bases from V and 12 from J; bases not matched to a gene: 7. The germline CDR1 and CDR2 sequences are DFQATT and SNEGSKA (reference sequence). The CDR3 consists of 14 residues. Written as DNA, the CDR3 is TGCAGTGCTAGAGATAGCCAGGGGGCCATACCCCTCCACTTT. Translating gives CSARDSQGAIPLHF.

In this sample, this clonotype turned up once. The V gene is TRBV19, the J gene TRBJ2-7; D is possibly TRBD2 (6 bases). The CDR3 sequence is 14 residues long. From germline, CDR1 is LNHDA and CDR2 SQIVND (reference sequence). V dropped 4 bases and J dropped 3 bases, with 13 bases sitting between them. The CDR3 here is CASSTGGGVYEQYF. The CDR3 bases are TGTGCCAGTAGTACCGGAGGAGGGGTCTACGAGCAGTACTTC. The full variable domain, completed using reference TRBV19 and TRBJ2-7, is DGGITQSPKYLFRKEGQNVTLSCEQNLNHDAMYWYRQDPGQGLRLIYYSQIVNDFQKGDIAEGYSVSREKKESFPLTVTSAQKNPTAFYLCASSTGGGVYEQYFGPGTRLTVT.

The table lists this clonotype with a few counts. CDR3 residues: CASSLGHVKIKEQYF. The CDR3 region has the DNA TGTGCCAGCAGCTTGGGACACGTTAAAATTAAAGAGCAGTACTTC. The gene calls are TRBV11-2 and TRBJ2-7; D is perhaps TRBD1 (6 bases). Looked up from germline, CDR1 is SGHAT and CDR2 is FQNNGV. The CDR3 contains 15 residues. The V end lost 3 bases, the J end lost 7 bases, and 19 bases lay between the germline ends.

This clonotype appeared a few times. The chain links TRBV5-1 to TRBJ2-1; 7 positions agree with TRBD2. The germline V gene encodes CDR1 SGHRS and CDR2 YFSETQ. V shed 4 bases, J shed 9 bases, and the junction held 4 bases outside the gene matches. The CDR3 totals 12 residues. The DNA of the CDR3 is TGCGCCAGCAGCGCTCCGGGAGGTGAGCAGTTCTTC. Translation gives CASSAPGGEQFF. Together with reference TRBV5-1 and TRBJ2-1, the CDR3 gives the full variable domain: KAGVTQTPRYLIKTRGQQVTLSCSPISGHRSVSWYQQTPGQGLQFLFEYFSETQRNKGNFPGRFSGRQFSNSRSEMNVSTLELGDSALYLCASSAPGGEQFFGPGTRLTVL.

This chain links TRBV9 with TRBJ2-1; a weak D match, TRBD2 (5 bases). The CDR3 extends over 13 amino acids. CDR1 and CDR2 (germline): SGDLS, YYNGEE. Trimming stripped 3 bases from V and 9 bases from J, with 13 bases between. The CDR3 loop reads CASSAQGGPEQFF. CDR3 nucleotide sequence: TGTGCCAGCAGCGCCCAAGGAGGTCCTGAGCAGTTCTTC.

CDR3 amino acids: CSANRGHNYEQYF. Here the CDR3 DNA reads TGCAGTGCTAACAGGGGGCACAACTACGAGCAGTACTTC. This chain connects TRBV20-1 to TRBJ2-7; 9 positions match TRBD1. V shed 4 bases, J shed 3 bases, and the junction held 4 bases outside the gene matches. Germline lookup yields CDR1 DFQATT and CDR2 SNEGSKA (reference sequence). The CDR3 has 13 residues.

The CDR3 sequence is CASRPRGGAGVNTGELFF. CDR3 in DNA: TGTGCCAGCAGACCTAGAGGGGGTGCGGGGGTAAACACCGGGGAGCTGTTTTTT. The gene calls are TRBV7-8 and TRBJ2-2; D may be TRBD2 (7 bases). From germline, CDR1 is SGHVS and CDR2 FQNEAQ. This CDR3 spans 18 amino acids. Between the trimmed V and J ends, which lost 6 bases and 2 bases, there was a span of 22 bases.

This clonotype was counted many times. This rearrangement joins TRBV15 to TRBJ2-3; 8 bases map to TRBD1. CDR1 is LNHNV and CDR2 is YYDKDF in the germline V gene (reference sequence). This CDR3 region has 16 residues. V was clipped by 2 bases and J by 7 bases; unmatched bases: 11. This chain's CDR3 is CATSRSGTGSGNTQYF. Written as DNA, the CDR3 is TGTGCCACCAGCAGATCGGGGACAGGCAGCGGTAATACGCAGTATTTT.